Each of the 27 T cell receptor beta chains below was sequenced from the same sample in a study of blood T cell repertoires in COVID-19. Generated by immunoSEQ multiplex PCR, the TCRdb table keeps only in-frame clones and is missing some. The data contain 140,000 to 150,000 clones, about 86% of them singletons. The sequenced sample was peripheral blood. These receptors all come from a human donor in a cohort sampled during active COVID-19.

The V gene is TRBV6-2 or TRBV6-3, the J gene TRBJ2-5; D might be TRBD1 (5 bases). The CDR3 totals 17 residues. The germline V gene has CDR1 MNHEY and CDR2 SVGEGT. V was cut by 2 bases and J by 0 bases, with 16 bases left in between. CDR3 residues: CASSYPERQLYQETQYF. Here the CDR3 DNA reads TGTGCCAGCAGTTACCCGGAACGACAGTTATACCAAGAGACCCAGTACTTC.

The sample holds a few counts of this clone. The chain combines TRBV28 with TRBJ1-1, with 9 positions matching TRBD1. From germline, CDR1 is MDHEN and CDR2 SYDVKM. The CDR3 spans 15 residues. Unmatched junction bases numbered 8, after V lost 5 bases and J lost 4 bases. CDR3 nucleotide sequence: TGTGCCAGCAGTACGACCGGGACAGGGAGCACTGAAGCTTTCTTT. It translates to CASSTTGTGSTEAFF.

The CDR3 loop is CASSPIPTSGRDEQFF. The CDR3 region has the DNA TGTGCCAGCTCACCAATTCCAACTAGCGGGAGGGATGAGCAGTTCTTC. J is TRBJ2-1 and V is TRBV18, with 13 bases identical to TRBD2. The CDR3 sequence is 16 residues long. V lost 2 bases and J lost 8; bases outside the gene matches: 6. Germline V gene sequence: CDR1 KGHSH, CDR2 LQKENI.

The chain combines TRBV13 with TRBJ2-5, with 7 bases identical to TRBD1. This CDR3 is built from 18 residues. V lost 5 bases, J lost 5 bases, and 20 bases stayed unmatched. In germline, CDR1 is PRHDT, CDR2 FYEKMQ (reference sequence). The CDR3 nucleotides are TGTGCCAGCAGCACCAGACAGGGAGCAGGTTGGGATCGTGAGACCCAGTACTTC. As protein: CASSTRQGAGWDRETQYF.

This chain connects TRBV28 to TRBJ1-2; the D is unclear. The CDR3 is made up of 12 amino acids. Per the germline V gene, CDR1 is MDHEN and CDR2 is SYDVKM. V shed 7 bases and J shed 4 bases, with 10 bases lying between them. CDR3 sequence: CASTTDRYGYTF. In DNA form, the CDR3 reads TGTGCCAGCACCACAGACCGCTATGGCTACACCTTC.

The chain joins TRBV7-9 to TRBJ2-7, with a possible D match to TRBD2 (7 bases). The CDR3 extends over 18 amino acids. The germline V gene encodes CDR1 SEHNR and CDR2 FQNEAQ (reference sequence). The ends were cut back, 2 bases at V and 4 bases at J, with 24 bases in the middle. CDR3 DNA sequence: TGTGCCAGCAGCTTATCTCGGGGGGCGAGGAACGGCATTTACGAGCAGTACTTC. This gives the protein CASSLSRGARNGIYEQYF.

V and J are TRBV28 and TRBJ1-1, with 8 nucleotides matching TRBD1. The trim removed 2 bases at V and 5 bases at J, leaving 7 bases unmatched. The CDR3 is 15 residues long. The germline V gene has CDR1 MDHEN and CDR2 SYDVKM. The CDR3 sequence: CASSLPRGRGTEAFF. CDR3 nucleotide sequence: TGTGCCAGCAGTTTACCCAGGGGGCGAGGGACTGAAGCTTTCTTT.

In its sample, this clone was seen once. The chain carries TRBV6-5 and TRBJ2-1; 14 bases map to TRBD2. CDR3 length: 15 amino acids. Germline V gene sequence: CDR1 MNHEY, CDR2 SVGAGI. The trim removed 6 bases at V and 6 bases at J, leaving 4 bases unmatched. This chain's CDR3 is CASSNGLAGGNEQFF. CDR3 DNA sequence: TGTGCCAGCAGCAACGGACTAGCGGGAGGCAATGAGCAGTTCTTC.

The genes are TRBV5-5 and TRBJ2-1, with 10 nucleotides matching TRBD1. Germline-derived CDR1 and CDR2 are SGHKS and YYEKEE (reference sequence). The CDR3 is 17 amino acids. V was clipped by 2 bases and J by 8 bases; unmatched bases: 13. In DNA, the CDR3 is TGTGCCAGCAGCTTATCGTCCCCGGGACAGGGGCTCTATGAGCAGTTCTTC. This sequence encodes CASSLSSPGQGLYEQFF.

V usage is TRBV5-1 and J usage is TRBJ1-6, with D hard to call. This CDR3 contains 15 residues. Trimming pared 0 bases from V and 5 bases from J, leaving 9 bases between. Germline V gene lookup returns CDR1 SGHRS and CDR2 YFSETQ. The CDR3 sequence: CASSLVAEDNSPLHF. DNA for the CDR3: TGCGCCAGCAGCTTGGTGGCGGAGGATAATTCACCCCTCCACTTT.

This chain connects TRBV29-1 to TRBJ2-7; 13 bases align to TRBD2. V lost 1 base and J lost 5; bases outside the gene matches: 2. The CDR3 spans 14 residues. Per the germline V gene, CDR1 is SQVTM and CDR2 is ANQGSEA. The chain's CDR3 is CSVEGTSGGHEQYF. The CDR3 DNA reads TGCAGCGTTGAAGGGACTAGCGGGGGTCACGAGCAGTACTTC.

This clone was recorded a few times. The rearrangement uses TRBV6-2 or TRBV6-3 and TRBJ1-2; D is possibly TRBD1 (5 bases). Germline V gives CDR1 MNHEY, CDR2 SVGEGT. The CDR3 extends over 12 amino acids. Trimming took 6 bases from V and 8 from J, leaving 13 bases between them. The CDR3 protein is CASSQRGTGYTF. DNA for the CDR3: TGTGCCAGCAGCCAACGGGGGACGGGCTACACCTTC.

This clone was detected once. The chain employs TRBV7-9 and TRBJ2-7; D remains ambiguous. The length of the CDR3 is 12 residues. The V end was cut by 8 bases, the J end by 2 bases, with 10 bases between. CDR1 and CDR2 from the germline V gene are SEHNR and FQNEAQ (reference sequence). Written as DNA, the CDR3 is TGTGCCAGCGCTATCGGTACCTACGAGCAGTACTTC. This sequence encodes CASAIGTYEQYF.

This clone has only one observation. This rearrangement joins TRBV4-2 to TRBJ2-7; 7 positions agree with TRBD1. The CDR3 extends over 14 amino acids. Trimming at V came to 4 bases and at J to 7 bases, leaving 10 bases not matched to a gene. Germline assignment: CDR1 LGHNA and CDR2 YNFKEQ. The CDR3 DNA reads TGTGCCAGCAGCCCAACGGACAGGCCCGGAGAGCAGTACTTC. Translating it yields CASSPTDRPGEQYF.

J is TRBJ2-7 and V is TRBV4-2; D uncertain. Germline V gene sequence: CDR1 LGHNA, CDR2 YNFKEQ. The length of the CDR3 is 15 residues. Trimming pared 0 bases from V and 4 bases from J, leaving 13 bases between. Here the CDR3 reads CASSQELSSRYEQYF. The CDR3 DNA sequence: TGTGCCAGCAGCCAAGAACTGAGTAGCAGATACGAGCAGTACTTC.

V and J are TRBV28 and TRBJ2-7; 7 nucleotides agree with TRBD1. CDR1 is MDHEN and CDR2 is SYDVKM in the germline V gene. V lost 5 bases and J lost 0; bases outside the gene matches: 4. CDR3 length equals 14 residues. CDR3 in amino acids: CASSPGQSSYEQYF. CDR3 bases: TGTGCCAGCAGTCCGGGACAGAGCTCCTACGAGCAGTACTTC.

This chain links TRBV7-7 with TRBJ2-7; no firm D call. The V end was cut by 1 base, the J end by 3 bases, with 10 bases between. Germline assignment: CDR1 SSHAT and CDR2 FNYEAQ (reference sequence). The CDR3 extends over 14 amino acids. CDR3 bases: TGTGCCAGCAGCTTAGACCAAACCAGCTACGAGCAGTACTTC. This encodes CASSLDQTSYEQYF.

The chain carries TRBV2 and TRBJ2-1; 11 nucleotides line up with TRBD2. Germline V gene lookup returns CDR1 SNHLY and CDR2 FYNNEI. V trimming: 8 bases; J trimming: 6 bases; junction bases outside the gene matches: 9. The CDR3 is 15 amino acids. In DNA, the CDR3 is TGTGCCAGCGCCGGACGACTAGCGGGACTCAATGAGCAGTTCTTC. Translated, it gives CASAGRLAGLNEQFF.

V and J are TRBV11-2 and TRBJ2-3; 8 bases agree with TRBD1. Looked up from germline, CDR1 is SGHAT and CDR2 is FQNNGV. Germline trimming cut 5 bases from V and 4 bases from J; bases unmatched to any gene: 8. CDR3 length: 15 residues. Here the CDR3 reads CASSPTDRAADTQYF. Here the CDR3 DNA reads TGTGCCAGCAGCCCAACGGACAGGGCGGCAGATACGCAGTATTTT.

The gene calls are TRBV7-9 and TRBJ2-5, with 8 bases lining up with TRBD2. The CDR3 is made up of 16 amino acids. V was clipped by 1 base and J by 4 bases; unmatched bases: 8. Germline lookup yields CDR1 SEHNR and CDR2 FQNEAQ (reference sequence). The CDR3 DNA sequence: TGTGCCAGCAGCTTAGGTCTGGGACTAGATGGAGAGACCCAGTACTTC. It encodes CASSLGLGLDGETQYF.

This rearrangement joins TRBV6-2 or TRBV6-3 to TRBJ2-7, with D tentatively TRBD1 (6 bases). The germline gives CDR1 MNHEY, CDR2 SVGEGT. The CDR3 has 14 amino acids. The V end was cut by 2 bases, the J end by 2 bases, with 10 bases between. CDR3 in amino acids: CASSYQGMPYEQYF. CDR3 coding DNA: TGTGCCAGCAGTTACCAGGGGATGCCCTACGAGCAGTACTTC.

This clone was recorded only once. This rearrangement joins TRBV28 to TRBJ2-3, with 7 bases fitting TRBD1. Unmatched junction bases numbered 12, after V lost 6 bases and J lost 0 bases. Per the germline V gene, CDR1 is MDHEN and CDR2 is SYDVKM. The CDR3 length is 17 residues. CDR3 coding DNA: TGTGCCAGCAGCCCAATAGCAGGGGGAACTAGCACAGATACGCAGTATTTT. Translated, it gives CASSPIAGGTSTDTQYF.

The count of this clone is one. This chain connects TRBV7-2 to TRBJ2-5; a weak D match, TRBD2 (5 bases). Germline lookup yields CDR1 SGHTA and CDR2 FQGNSA. Between the trimmed V and J ends, which lost 2 bases and 7 bases, there was a span of 14 bases. The CDR3 sequence is 14 residues long. The CDR3 region has the DNA TGTGCCAGCAGCTTAAAAGGAGTCGAGGGGACCCAGTACTTC. It codes for CASSLKGVEGTQYF.

This clone was detected once. This chain connects TRBV3-1 (or the pseudogene TRBV3-2) to TRBJ2-4; perhaps TRBD2 as D (6 bases). The germline V and J ends were trimmed by 5 bases and 7 bases, with 15 bases remaining between them. The CDR3 runs to 14 residues. CDR1 and CDR2 (germline): LGHDT, YNNKEL (reference sequence). The CDR3 reads CASSDPGEGNIQYF. In nucleotides, the CDR3 is TGTGCCAGCAGCGATCCGGGGGAAGGGAACATTCAGTACTTC.

The chain is built from TRBV20-1 and TRBJ2-5, with a possible D match to TRBD1 (7 bases). TRBJ2-7 explains the end of the DNA better; the J call may be wrong. In germline, CDR1 is DFQATT, CDR2 SNEGSKA (reference sequence). CDR3 size: 11 residues. The CDR3 sequence: CSAPRGDEQYF. CDR3 coding DNA: TGCAGTGCTCCCAGGGGGGACGAGCAGTACTTC.

This chain links TRBV2 with TRBJ1-2; no clear D gene. From germline, CDR1 is SNHLY and CDR2 FYNNEI. The CDR3 runs to 12 residues. V shed 3 bases and J shed 8 bases, with 10 bases lying between them. This chain's CDR3 is CASSERARGYTF. The CDR3 DNA is TGTGCCAGCAGTGAGAGGGCGAGAGGCTACACCTTC.

The chain has TRBV28 and TRBJ1-3, with TRBD1 as a possible D gene (5 bases). CDR1 is MDHEN and CDR2 is SYDVKM in the germline V gene. The CDR3 covers 16 residues. The V gene lost 11 bases and the J gene lost 3 bases, with 23 bases spanning the gap. CDR3 coding DNA: TGTGCCGCATGGAGCACTGGGGGGGATGGTGGAAACACCATATATTTT. It encodes CAAWSTGGDGGNTIYF.